The 20 T cell receptor beta chains below come from one sample, sequenced in a study of blood T cell repertoires in COVID-19. The table came from immunoSEQ multiplex PCR; TCRdb's copy has only in-frame clones and leaves some out. The sample consists of approximately 170,000 clones, approximately 87% of them appearing once. Sequencing was carried out using peripheral blood. These TCRs come from a woman in her 70s with acute or convalescent COVID-19.

The chain carries TRBV6-4 and TRBJ2-2; TRBD1 aligns across 7 bases. Germline V gene data show CDR1 as MRHNA and CDR2 as SNTAGT. CDR3 length: 15 residues. V lost 6 bases and J lost 6; bases outside the gene matches: 10. CDR3 protein: CASRATGNVAGELFF. Written as DNA, the CDR3 is TGTGCCAGCAGAGCGACAGGGAATGTGGCCGGGGAGCTGTTTTTT.

CDR3 sequence (DNA): TGTGCCAGTAGCGACTTTGTGGCTAACTATGGCTACACCTTC. This sequence encodes CASSDFVANYGYTF. The chain recombines TRBV19 with TRBJ1-2; D remains ambiguous. CDR3 length: 14 residues. The germline gives CDR1 LNHDA, CDR2 SQIVND (reference sequence). V dropped 6 bases and J dropped 0 bases, with 11 bases sitting between them.

The chain has TRBV5-1 and TRBJ2-1, with TRBD2 identical over 10 bases. Germline loops: CDR1 SGHRS, CDR2 YFSETQ. The CDR3 totals 16 residues. Trimming cost V 4 bases and J 7 bases; bases outside gene matches: 11. CDR3: CASSLQAGGPTNEQFF. The DNA of the CDR3 is TGCGCCAGCAGCCTCCAAGCGGGAGGGCCGACGAATGAGCAGTTCTTC. The full variable domain, with the rest looked up from reference TRBV5-1 and TRBJ2-1, is KAGVTQTPRYLIKTRGQQVTLSCSPISGHRSVSWYQQTPGQGLQFLFEYFSETQRNKGNFPGRFSGRQFSNSRSEMNVSTLELGDSALYLCASSLQAGGPTNEQFFGPGTRLTVL.

This rearrangement joins TRBV6-5 to TRBJ2-7; D is possibly TRBD2 (7 bases). The germline gives CDR1 MNHEY, CDR2 SVGAGI. V shed 7 bases and J shed 3 bases, with 13 bases lying between them. This CDR3 is 13 amino acids long. The CDR3, as DNA: TGTGCCAGCAAGCTCGGGGGGCACTACGAGCAGTACTTC. Translated, it gives CASKLGGHYEQYF.

The V gene is TRBV5-1, the J gene TRBJ1-6; no firm D call. V was cut by 2 bases and J by 5 bases, with 8 bases left in between. Germline V lookup: CDR1 SGHRS, CDR2 YFSETQ. The CDR3 contains 14 residues. The chain's CDR3 is CASSFPGNNSPLHF. In nucleotides, the CDR3 is TGCGCCAGCAGCTTTCCGGGGAATAATTCACCCCTCCACTTT.

This chain uses TRBV4-1 with TRBJ2-1; 8 bases align to TRBD2. Per germline, CDR1 MGHRA and CDR2 YSYEKL. Unmatched junction bases numbered 10, after V lost 5 bases and J lost 4 bases. The CDR3 covers 16 residues. The CDR3 DNA reads as TGCGCCAGCAGCTCCCAGGTGAGCGGGGGATACAATGAGCAGTTCTTC. It is translated as CASSSQVSGGYNEQFF.

The chain combines TRBV14 with TRBJ1-2; 7 nucleotides line up with TRBD1. This CDR3 region has 14 residues. CDR1 SGHDN and CDR2 FVKESK come from the germline V gene. V lost 4 bases, J lost 7 bases, and 9 bases stayed unmatched. Here the CDR3 DNA reads TGTGCCAGCAGCCCCGGGACAGCAACCTCTGGCTACACCTTC. Translating it yields CASSPGTATSGYTF.

This chain uses TRBV7-3 with TRBJ2-2, with unresolved D. V gave up 4 bases and J gave up 4 bases, with 10 bases separating them. The CDR3 has 14 amino acids. CDR1 is SGHTA, CDR2 FQGTGA, per germline. The CDR3 DNA follows: TGTGCCAGCAGCTCCGGAGCAGCCACCGGGGAGCTGTTTTTT. As protein: CASSSGAATGELFF.

This chain joins TRBV6-5 and TRBJ1-2, with 7 bases that match TRBD1. V lost 5 bases and J lost 0; bases outside the gene matches: 6. Per germline, CDR1 MNHEY and CDR2 SVGAGI. The CDR3 is 15 amino acids. DNA for the CDR3: TGTGCCAGCAGTCGCGACAGGGCGGCTAACTATGGCTACACCTTC. Protein: CASSRDRAANYGYTF.

The V gene is TRBV7-9, the J gene TRBJ1-2; the match to TRBD1 covers 7 bases. Trimming removed 4 bases from V and 0 bases from J; junction bases left unmatched: 8. The V gene's germline CDR1 is SEHNR and CDR2 FQNEAQ (reference sequence). The CDR3 runs to 16 residues. CDR3 sequence reads: CASSSPGQWTNYGYTF. CDR3 DNA: TGTGCCAGCAGCTCCCCGGGACAGTGGACTAACTATGGCTACACCTTC.

The chain uses TRBV5-5 and TRBJ2-5, with D hard to call. Germline CDR1 SGHKS, CDR2 YYEKEE (reference sequence). The germline V and J ends were trimmed by 4 bases and 1 base, with 8 bases remaining between them. This CDR3 contains 13 residues. The CDR3 DNA reads TGTGCCAGCAGCGTCATGTCCCAAGAGACCCAGTACTTC. It encodes CASSVMSQETQYF.

In DNA form, the CDR3 reads TGCGCCAGCAGCCAAGAACGGCTAGCGGGGGGAGATACGCAGTATTTT. Translation: CASSQERLAGGDTQYF. The chain is built from TRBV4-1 and TRBJ2-3; the match to TRBD2 covers 11 bases. There are 16 residues in the CDR3. The J segment lost 5 bases and the V segment lost 0 bases, leaving 4 bases of the junction unmatched. Germline CDR1 reads MGHRA; CDR2 reads YSYEKL.

V is TRBV18 and J is TRBJ1-1, with no clear D. V dropped 2 bases and J dropped 8 bases, with 27 bases sitting between them. There are 18 residues in the CDR3. CDR1 is KGHSH and CDR2 is LQKENI in the germline V gene. CDR3 coding DNA: TGTGCCAGCTCACCATCTTCCTACCCAATAAAATTGTTAAAGGAAGCTTTCTTT. Its protein product is CASSPSSYPIKLLKEAFF.

The rearrangement links TRBV18 to TRBJ2-3; D is perhaps TRBD1 (6 bases). The V gene lost 5 bases and the J gene lost 2 bases, with 14 bases spanning the gap. CDR3 length: 15 amino acids. The germline V gene has CDR1 KGHSH and CDR2 LQKENI. Here the CDR3 DNA reads TGTGCCAGCTCATCCCGGACAGACTCCACAGATACGCAGTATTTT. Translating it yields CASSSRTDSTDTQYF.

This chain uses TRBV9 with TRBJ1-4; TRBD1 might be the D (5 bases). The V end lost 0 bases, the J end lost 2 bases, and 11 bases lay between the germline ends. The CDR3 extends over 16 amino acids. The germline V gene encodes CDR1 SGDLS and CDR2 YYNGEE. The CDR3 reads CASSVGSGRTNEKLFF. The CDR3 region has the DNA TGTGCCAGCAGCGTAGGATCAGGGCGGACTAATGAAAAACTGTTTTTT. The whole variable domain, filled in from reference TRBV9 and TRBJ1-4, reads DSGVTQTPKHLITATGQRVTLRCSPRSGDLSVYWYQQSLDQGLQFLIQYYNGEERAKGNILERFSAQQFPDLHSELNLSSLELGDSALYFCASSVGSGRTNEKLFFGSGTQLSVL.

This clone was counted once. J is TRBJ2-7 and V is TRBV30; D is possibly TRBD1 (6 bases). Trimming took off 1 base at V and 7 bases at J, with 14 bases between the two ends. The germline V gene encodes CDR1 GTSNPN and CDR2 SVGIG (reference sequence). The CDR3 sequence is 13 residues long. The CDR3 sequence: CAWSGDNLGEQYF. The CDR3 DNA reads as TGTGCCTGGAGTGGGGACAATCTTGGGGAGCAGTACTTC.

This rearrangement joins TRBV18 to TRBJ2-5; 8 bases agree with TRBD1. The length of the CDR3 is 14 residues. The germline V gene has CDR1 KGHSH and CDR2 LQKENI. Trimming removed 6 bases from V and 5 bases from J; junction bases left unmatched: 8. CDR3 DNA sequence: TGTGCCAGCTCGATCCAGGGGGCAACGGAGACCCAGTACTTC. Translating it yields CASSIQGATETQYF.

This chain's CDR3 is CASSQGKDQPQHF. In DNA, the CDR3 is TGTGCCAGCAGCCAGGGGAAGGATCAGCCCCAGCATTTT. This chain links TRBV7-2 with TRBJ1-5; tentatively, D is TRBD1 (6 bases). Trimming removed 5 bases at V and 5 bases at J, with 10 bases between. CDR3 length: 13 amino acids. Germline CDR1 and CDR2: SGHTA and FQGNSA.

The chain uses TRBV13 and TRBJ1-3, with D perhaps TRBD1 (6 bases). The CDR3 has 15 amino acids. With 1 base removed from V and 1 base from J, the gap between germline ends came to 8 bases. The V gene's germline CDR1 is PRHDT and CDR2 FYEKMQ (reference sequence). This CDR3 is CASSLEGESGNTIYF. Written as DNA, the CDR3 is TGTGCCAGCAGCTTAGAGGGGGAGTCTGGAAACACCATATATTTT.

The chain uses TRBV13 and TRBJ1-4, with D unresolved. The CDR3 consists of 14 residues. Germline CDR1 PRHDT, CDR2 FYEKMQ (reference sequence). Trimming shortened V by 5 bases and J by 4 bases, and 11 bases separated the two germline ends. The CDR3 bases are TGTGCCAGCAGCCGCCGGGATCTTAATGAAAAACTGTTTTTT. It encodes CASSRRDLNEKLFF. The variable domain in full, with the rest retrieved from reference TRBV13 and TRBJ1-4, is AAGVIQSPRHLIKEKRETATLKCYPIPRHDTVYWYQQGPGQDPQFLISFYEKMQSDKGSIPDRFSAQQFSDYHSELNMSSLELGDSALYFCASSRRDLNEKLFFGSGTQLSVL.